This record concerns one TCR beta chain sequence. With 7 bases removed from V and 10 bases from J, the gap between germline ends came to 20 bases. Per the germline V gene, CDR1 is SNHLY and CDR2 is FYNNEI. This CDR3 region has 15 residues. The data stem from a study of OX40 agonist ivuxolimab in advanced cancers. Some clones are missing from TCRdb's copy, which holds only in-frame ones; the method was immunoSEQ multiplex PCR. Of some 42,000 clones in the sample, roughly four fifths were seen once. The TCR comes from an adult with an advanced solid tumor such as melanoma, head and neck, liver or kidney cancer. The starting material was CD4+ or CD8+ T cells sorted from blood, obtained in a trial of the OX40 agonist ivuxolimab. The V call is TRBV2, the J call TRBJ1-6, with a weak D call TRBD1 (6 bases). The CDR3 here is CASKTGRVGGSPLHF. The CDR3 DNA reads as TGTGCCAGCAAGACAGGTCGGGTAGGGGGATCACCCCTCCACTTT. The full variable domain, rest sourced from reference TRBV2 and TRBJ1-6, is EPEVTQTPSHQVTQMGQEVILRCVPISNHLYFYWYRQILGQKVEFLVSFYNNEISEKSEIFDDQFSVERPDGSNFTLKIRSTKLEDSAMYFCASKTGRVGGSPLHFGNGTRLTVT.